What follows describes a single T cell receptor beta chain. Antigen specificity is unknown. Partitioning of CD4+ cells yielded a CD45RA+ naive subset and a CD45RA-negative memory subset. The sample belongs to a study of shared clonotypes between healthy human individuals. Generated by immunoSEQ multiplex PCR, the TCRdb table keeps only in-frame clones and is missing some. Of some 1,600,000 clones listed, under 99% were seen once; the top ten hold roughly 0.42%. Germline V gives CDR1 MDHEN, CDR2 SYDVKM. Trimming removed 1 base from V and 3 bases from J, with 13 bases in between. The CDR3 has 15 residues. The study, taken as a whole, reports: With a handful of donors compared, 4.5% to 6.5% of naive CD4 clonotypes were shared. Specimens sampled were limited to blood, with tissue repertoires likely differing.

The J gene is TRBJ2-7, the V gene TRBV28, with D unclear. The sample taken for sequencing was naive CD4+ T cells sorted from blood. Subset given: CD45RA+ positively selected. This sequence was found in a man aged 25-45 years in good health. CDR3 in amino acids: CASSLSTVRFYEQYF. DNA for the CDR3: TGTGCCAGCAGTTTATCTACGGTCCGATTCTACGAGCAGTACTTC.